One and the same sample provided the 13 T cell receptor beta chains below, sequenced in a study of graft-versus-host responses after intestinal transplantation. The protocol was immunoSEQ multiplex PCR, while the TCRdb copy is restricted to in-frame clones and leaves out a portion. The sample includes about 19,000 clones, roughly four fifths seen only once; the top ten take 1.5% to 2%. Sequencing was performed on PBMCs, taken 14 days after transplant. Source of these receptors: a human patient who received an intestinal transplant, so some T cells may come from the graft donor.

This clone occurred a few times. CDR3 in DNA: TGTGCCAGCAGTTCAAGCGCCGGGACAGGGGAAGAGACCCAGTACTTC. This encodes CASSSSAGTGEETQYF. The chain links TRBV28 to TRBJ2-5; 10 bases fit TRBD1. Germline assignment: CDR1 MDHEN and CDR2 SYDVKM. V lost 4 bases to trimming and J lost 3 bases; unmatched junction nucleotides: 8. The CDR3 has 16 amino acids.

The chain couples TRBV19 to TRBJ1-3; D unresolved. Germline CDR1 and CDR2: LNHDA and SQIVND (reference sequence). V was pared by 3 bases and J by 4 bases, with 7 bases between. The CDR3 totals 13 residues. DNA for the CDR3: TGTGCCAGTAGTATGGGAATAGGAAACACCATATATTTT. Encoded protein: CASSMGIGNTIYF.

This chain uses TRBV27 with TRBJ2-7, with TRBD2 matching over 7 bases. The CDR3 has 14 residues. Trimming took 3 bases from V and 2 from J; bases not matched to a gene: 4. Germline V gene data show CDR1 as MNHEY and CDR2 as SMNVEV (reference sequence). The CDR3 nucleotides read TGTGCCAGCAGTTTGGGAGGGGCTCCCTACGAGCAGTACTTC. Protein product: CASSLGGAPYEQYF.

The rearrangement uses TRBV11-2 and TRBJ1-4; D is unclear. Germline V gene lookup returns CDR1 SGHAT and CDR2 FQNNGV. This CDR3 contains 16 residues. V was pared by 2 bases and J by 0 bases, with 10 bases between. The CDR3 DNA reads TGTGCCAGCAGCTTATCCCCGACAACAACTAATGAAAAACTGTTTTTT. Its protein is CASSLSPTTTNEKLFF.

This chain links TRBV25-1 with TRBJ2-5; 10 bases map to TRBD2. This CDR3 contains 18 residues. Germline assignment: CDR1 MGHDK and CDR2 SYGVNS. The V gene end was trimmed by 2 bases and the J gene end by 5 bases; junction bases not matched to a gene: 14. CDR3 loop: CASSELAGERGKEETQYF. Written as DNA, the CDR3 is TGTGCCAGCAGTGAACTAGCGGGAGAGAGGGGGAAGGAGGAGACCCAGTACTTC.

CDR3: CASGLTSGGAGDTQYF. The CDR3 nucleotides read TGTGCCAGCGGATTGACTAGCGGGGGGGCAGGAGATACGCAGTATTTT. This rearrangement joins TRBV5-4 to TRBJ2-3; the match to TRBD2 covers 14 bases. CDR1 and CDR2 from the germline V gene are SGHNT and YYREEE (reference sequence). The CDR3 contains 16 residues. V trimming: 7 bases; J trimming: 5 bases; junction bases outside the gene matches: 9.

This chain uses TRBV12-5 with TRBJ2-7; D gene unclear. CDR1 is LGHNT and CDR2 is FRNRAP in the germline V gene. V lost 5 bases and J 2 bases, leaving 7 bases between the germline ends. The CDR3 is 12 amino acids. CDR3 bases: TGTGCTAGTGGTAGGGCCCCCTACGAGCAGTACTTC. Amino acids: CASGRAPYEQYF.

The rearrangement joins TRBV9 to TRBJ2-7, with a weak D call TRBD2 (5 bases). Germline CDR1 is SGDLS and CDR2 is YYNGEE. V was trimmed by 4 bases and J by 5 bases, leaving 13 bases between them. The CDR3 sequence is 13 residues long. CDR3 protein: CASSLEPGDEQYF. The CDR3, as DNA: TGTGCCAGCAGCCTCGAACCCGGGGACGAGCAGTACTTC.

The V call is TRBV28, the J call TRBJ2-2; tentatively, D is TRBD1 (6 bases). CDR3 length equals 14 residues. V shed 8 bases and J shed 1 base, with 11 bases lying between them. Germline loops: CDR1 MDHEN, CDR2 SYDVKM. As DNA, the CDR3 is TGTGCCAGCGATGGGACACAGAACACCGGGGAGCTGTTTTTT. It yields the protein CASDGTQNTGELFF. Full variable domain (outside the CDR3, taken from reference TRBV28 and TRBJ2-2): DVKVTQSSRYLVKRTGEKVFLECVQDMDHENMFWYRQDPGLGLRLIYFSYDVKMKEKGDIPEGYSVSREKKERFSLILESASTNQTSMYLCASDGTQNTGELFFGEGSRLTVL.

The CDR3 sequence: CASSPHSRSGANVLTF. The CDR3 DNA sequence: TGTGCCAGTAGTCCACATAGCCGCTCTGGGGCCAACGTCCTGACTTTC. V and J are TRBV19 and TRBJ2-6; D remains ambiguous. The CDR3 is made up of 16 amino acids. Germline assignment: CDR1 LNHDA and CDR2 SQIVND (reference sequence). Trimming stripped 5 bases from V and 0 bases from J, with 11 bases between. Drawing the rest from reference TRBV19 and TRBJ2-6, the complete variable domain is DGGITQSPKYLFRKEGQNVTLSCEQNLNHDAMYWYRQDPGQGLRLIYYSQIVNDFQKGDIAEGYSVSREKKESFPLTVTSAQKNPTAFYLCASSPHSRSGANVLTFGAGSRLTVL.

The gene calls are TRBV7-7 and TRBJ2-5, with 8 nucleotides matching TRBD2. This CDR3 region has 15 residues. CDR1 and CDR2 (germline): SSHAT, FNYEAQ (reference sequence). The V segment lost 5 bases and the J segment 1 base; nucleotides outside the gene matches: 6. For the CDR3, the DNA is TGTGCCAGCAGCCTCGGGGGGGGGTCCCAAGAGACCCAGTACTTC. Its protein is CASSLGGGSQETQYF.

The CDR3 protein is CASSDREGSPLHF. In DNA form, the CDR3 reads TGTGCCAGCAGCGACAGGGAAGGCTCACCCCTCCACTTT. This chain connects TRBV4-2 to TRBJ1-6; 7 positions match TRBD1. The V segment lost 5 bases and the J segment 10 bases; nucleotides outside the gene matches: 5. CDR1 is LGHNA, CDR2 YNFKEQ, per germline. CDR3 length: 13 amino acids.

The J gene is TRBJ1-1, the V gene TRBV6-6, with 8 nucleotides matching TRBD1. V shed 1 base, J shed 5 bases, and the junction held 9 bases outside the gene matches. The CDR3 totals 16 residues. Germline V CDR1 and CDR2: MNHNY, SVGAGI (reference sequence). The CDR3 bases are TGTGCCAGCAGTTACTGTTCCGGGACAGGTAGGACTGAAGCTTTCTTT. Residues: CASSYCSGTGRTEAFF.